Shown below are 19 T cell receptor beta chains from a single sample sequenced in a study of cytomegalovirus exposure and HLA in healthy donors. Primers included in the PCR were 60 Vbeta and 13 Jbeta primers. Generated by immunoSEQ multiplex PCR, the TCRdb table keeps only in-frame clones and is missing some. The table includes 130,000 or so clones, approximately 82% detected once. Sequencing was done on a sample of PBMCs. All receptors come from a woman between 18 and 29 years old in good health and CMV-seropositive.

The chain employs TRBV11-1 and TRBJ2-1; 9 positions agree with TRBD2. Germline CDR1 reads SGHAT; CDR2 reads FQDESV (reference sequence). Unmatched junction bases numbered 8, after V lost 2 bases and J lost 6 bases. This CDR3 spans 16 amino acids. The CDR3 DNA reads TGTGCCAGCAGCTTAAGTCGCGGGGGGGAAGTCAATGAGCAGTTCTTC. This translates into CASSLSRGGEVNEQFF.

The chain uses TRBV7-9 and TRBJ2-5; 8 bases fit TRBD2. The CDR3 extends over 17 amino acids. The V gene's germline CDR1 is SEHNR and CDR2 FQNEAQ (reference sequence). V shed 5 bases and J 1 base; nucleotides not matched to a gene: 12. The CDR3 coding sequence is TGTGCCAGCAGCCGACGTCGGATCGGGGGGGGCCAAGAGACCCAGTACTTC. Translated, it gives CASSRRRIGGGQETQYF.

The gene calls are TRBV25-1 and TRBJ1-6, with 9 bases identical to TRBD1. This CDR3 spans 15 amino acids. Germline CDR1 MGHDK, CDR2 SYGVNS. After removal of 2 bases from V and 9 bases from J, the junction contained 5 bases not matched to a gene. CDR3 region: CASSEGGQGFSPLHF. DNA of the CDR3: TGTGCCAGCAGTGAAGGCGGACAGGGGTTTTCACCCCTCCACTTT.

This clone has only a few counts. This CDR3 is CASSRQGRVFF. The CDR3 DNA sequence: TGTGCCAGCAGCAGACAGGGTCGAGTGTTTTTT. The chain recombines TRBV7-9 with TRBJ1-4, with 7 bases aligning to TRBD1. Unmatched junction bases numbered 6, after V lost 5 bases and J lost 15 bases. The germline V gene has CDR1 SEHNR and CDR2 FQNEAQ (reference sequence). This CDR3 comprises 11 residues.

J is TRBJ1-1 and V is TRBV10-2; 8 bases map to TRBD1. Germline-derived CDR1 and CDR2 are WSHSY and SAAADI. The CDR3 loop spans 13 amino acids. Trimming removed 6 bases from V and 2 bases from J; junction bases left unmatched: 2. In nucleotides, the CDR3 is TGCGCCAGCAGCGGACAGGGCAACACTGAAGCTTTCTTT. It is translated as CASSGQGNTEAFF.

The chain recombines TRBV19 with TRBJ2-1; 12 nucleotides match TRBD2. Germline CDR1 is LNHDA and CDR2 is SQIVND (reference sequence). The CDR3 has 15 amino acids. Trimming cost V 6 bases and J 7 bases; bases outside gene matches: 7. The CDR3 region is CASSLAGGPSNEQFF. The DNA of the CDR3 is TGTGCCAGTAGCCTAGCGGGGGGGCCGTCGAATGAGCAGTTCTTC.

This chain links TRBV10-1 with TRBJ1-1; 7 bases match TRBD1. Germline trimming cut 2 bases from V and 8 bases from J; bases unmatched to any gene: 8. This CDR3 has 14 amino acids. Germline V gene sequence: CDR1 WNHNN, CDR2 SYGVQD (reference sequence). CDR3 loop: CASSEVKGGDEAFF. CDR3 DNA sequence: TGCGCCAGCAGTGAGGTAAAAGGGGGCGACGAAGCTTTCTTT.

The chain employs TRBV7-8 and TRBJ1-2; perhaps TRBD1 as D (6 bases). Germline CDR1 and CDR2: SGHVS and FQNEAQ. The CDR3 consists of 16 residues. V was pared by 3 bases and J by 2 bases, with 16 bases between. The CDR3 DNA follows: TGTGCCAGCAGCTTGAGAGCCCAGGGGAGAAACTATGGCTACACCTTC. Residues: CASSLRAQGRNYGYTF.

The J gene is TRBJ1-1, the V gene TRBV15; 7 bases fit TRBD1. The CDR3 covers 14 residues. Germline assignment: CDR1 LNHNV and CDR2 YYDKDF (reference sequence). V shed 0 bases, J shed 4 bases, and the junction held 2 bases outside the gene matches. The CDR3 sequence is CATSRESGGTEAFF. CDR3 DNA: TGTGCCACCAGCAGAGAGTCAGGGGGCACTGAAGCTTTCTTT.

This clone was picked up one time. The genes are TRBV12-2 and TRBJ1-2. TRBV12-2 is listed as a pseudogene. The CDR3 totals 11 residues. The CDR3, as DNA: TGTGCAAGTCGCCACTACTATGGCTACACCTTC. Encoded protein: CASRHYYGYTF.

V gene TRBV7-8 combines with J gene TRBJ1-6, with D hard to call. The germline V gene encodes CDR1 SGHVS and CDR2 FQNEAQ. There are 13 residues in the CDR3. The ends were cut back, 4 bases at V and 14 bases at J, with 15 bases in the middle. CDR3 bases: TGTGCCAGCAGCTCTAGTAGCCTATTTGCCCTCCACTTT. Its translation: CASSSSSLFALHF.

This clone has only one observation. The V call is TRBV6-5, the J call TRBJ2-5; 7 nucleotides match TRBD1. Per the germline V gene, CDR1 is MNHEY and CDR2 is SVGAGI. The CDR3 consists of 14 residues. The ends lost 2 bases at V and 5 bases at J; junction bases unmatched: 5. In DNA, the CDR3 is TGTGCCAGCAGTTACGGGACAGTCCGGGAGACCCAGTACTTC. It encodes CASSYGTVRETQYF.

The chain employs TRBV6-5 and TRBJ2-7; D might be TRBD1 (5 bases). The CDR3 spans 13 residues. Germline CDR1 and CDR2: MNHEY and SVGAGI. V was cut by 6 bases and J by 1 base, with 10 bases left in between. The CDR3 is CASRVRASYEQYF. The CDR3, as DNA: TGTGCCAGCAGGGTCAGGGCATCCTACGAGCAGTACTTC.

This clone occurred once. This chain connects TRBV5-8 to TRBJ1-5; weak D call: TRBD1 (5 bases). Trimming left V 4 bases short and J 4 bases short, with 24 bases between. This CDR3 is built from 18 residues. CDR1 and CDR2 (germline): SGHTS, YDEGEE. The CDR3 bases are TGTGCCAGCAGCCCCCTTGATAATACAGGCCTAGATAATCAGCCCCAGCATTTT. Amino acids: CASSPLDNTGLDNQPQHF.

V gene TRBV30 combines with J gene TRBJ2-1, with a weak D call TRBD1 (6 bases). Deletions cut 0 bases from V and 9 bases from J, with 6 bases between. The germline V gene encodes CDR1 GTSNPN and CDR2 SVGIG (reference sequence). The CDR3 contains 11 residues. The CDR3 bases are TGTGCCTGGAGTGTAGGGGGTGAGCAGTTCTTC. Amino acid sequence: CAWSVGGEQFF.

Concerning this clone itself: The junction departs from the called germline gene at one end, perhaps through a read error. The CDR3 DNA reads as TGTGCCAGCAGTGACAGCACAGATACGCGGTATTTT. Protein sequence: CASSDSTDTRYF. V and J are TRBV28 and TRBJ2-3, with D possibly being TRBD1 (5 bases). The CDR3 totals 12 residues. The V gene's germline CDR1 is MDHEN and CDR2 SYDVKM.

CDR3 DNA: TGTGCCAGCCGGGACAGTCGAACCCAAAACTATGGCTACACCTTC. Amino acid sequence: CASRDSRTQNYGYTF. This chain uses TRBV28 with TRBJ1-2, with 7 bases lining up with TRBD1. The germline V gene encodes CDR1 MDHEN and CDR2 SYDVKM. The CDR3 runs 15 residues. V was pared by 8 bases and J by 2 bases, with 11 bases of the junction left unmatched.

This rearrangement joins TRBV6-5 to TRBJ1-2; possibly TRBD1 for D (6 bases). CDR1 is MNHEY, CDR2 SVGAGI, per germline. This CDR3 contains 15 residues. V gave up 5 bases and J gave up 3 bases, with 16 bases separating them. As DNA, the CDR3 is TGTGCCAGCAGTCCAACAGGGTTGGGGGACTATGGCTACACCTTC. This translates into CASSPTGLGDYGYTF.

This chain links TRBV19 with TRBJ2-5; maybe TRBD2 (5 bases). Trimming removed 5 bases at V and 5 bases at J, with 15 bases between. This CDR3 is 14 amino acids long. CDR1 is LNHDA, CDR2 SQIVND, per germline (reference sequence). For the CDR3, the DNA is TGTGCCAGTAGTGAGGGTCGATTAACGGAGACCCAGTACTTC. Protein sequence: CASSEGRLTETQYF.